The rows below give T cell receptor beta chains drawn from one sample of a study of OX40 agonist ivuxolimab in advanced cancers. Libraries were prepared by immunoSEQ multiplex PCR; TCRdb keeps only in-frame clonotypes and omits some of them. The table records approximately 58,000 clones, 79% of them present only once. Sequenced here: CD4+ or CD8+ T cells sorted from blood, sampled in a trial of the OX40 agonist ivuxolimab. The source of these receptors is an adult with an advanced solid tumor such as melanoma, head and neck, liver or kidney cancer. Both conserved end residues are part of each CDR3. A D gene is named only where the DNA matches it firmly. Some rows have no size entry. The others give once, few or many, or a class for an expanded clone.

v_call	clone_size	d_call	j_call	cdr3_aa	cdr3_nt
TRBV7-7	.	.	TRBJ2-5	CASSASETQYF	TGTGCCAGCAGCGCCTCCGAGACCCAGTACTTC
TRBV9	.	.	TRBJ1-6	CASSAGHRLYF	TGTGCCAGCAGCGCCGGACACCGATTATACTTT
TRBV27	.	.	TRBJ1-2	CASRPITGRVDYGYTF	TGTGCCAGCAGGCCTATTACAGGGAGAGTTGACTATGGCTACACCTTC
TRBV29-1	.	.	TRBJ1-1	CSVDPAGGNTEAFF	TGCAGCGTTGACCCGGCAGGTGGGAACACTGAAGCTTTCTTT
TRBV9	few	TRBD2	TRBJ2-3	CASSVDGGRYADTQYF	TGTGCCAGCAGCGTAGATGGCGGGAGATACGCAGATACGCAGTATTTT
TRBV10-3	.	.	TRBJ1-3	CAISESGLSGNTIYF	TGTGCCATCAGTGAGTCAGGACTATCTGGAAACACCATATATTTT
TRBV5-1	few	.	TRBJ1-2	CASSLGGSLSSYGYTF	TGCGCCAGCAGCTTGGGCGGGTCTTTGTCTAGCTATGGCTACACCTTC
TRBV18	.	.	TRBJ2-7	CASSPGQSYEQYF	TGTGCCAGCTCACCTGGACAGAGCTACGAGCAGTACTTC
TRBV5-6	once	.	TRBJ2-5	CASSLAGGWETQYF	TGTGCCAGCAGCTTGGCCGGGGGATGGGAGACCCAGTACTTC
TRBV5-6	.	.	TRBJ2-2	CASSFRGHTGELFF	TGTGCCAGCAGCTTCCGGGGGCATACCGGGGAGCTGTTTTTT
TRBV30	.	.	TRBJ1-4	CAWSGGGGNEKLFF	TGTGCCTGGAGTGGGGGAGGGGGTAATGAAAAACTGTTTTTT
TRBV5-1	.	TRBD1	TRBJ1-2	CASSWGQGAYGYTF	TGCGCCAGCAGTTGGGGACAGGGGGCGTATGGCTACACCTTC
TRBV7-2	.	.	TRBJ1-2	CASTPYGPNYGYTF	TGTGCCAGCACCCCGTATGGGCCTAACTATGGCTACACCTTC
TRBV18	few	.	TRBJ1-1	CASSEGLNTEAFF	TGTGCCAGCTCTGAGGGGTTAAACACTGAAGCTTTCTTT
TRBV28	.	TRBD1	TRBJ2-7	CASRYGGTGSLGEQYF	TGTGCCAGCAGATATGGTGGGACAGGGAGTTTGGGCGAGCAGTACTTC
TRBV28	.	TRBD2	TRBJ2-3	CASSSPIAGGQGPHTQYF	TGTGCCAGCAGTTCCCCGATAGCGGGAGGGCAGGGGCCGCATACGCAGTATTTT
TRBV30	.	.	TRBJ2-7	CAWMEDSSYEQYF	TGTGCCTGGATGGAGGACTCCTCCTACGAGCAGTACTTC
TRBV9	.	.	TRBJ1-1	CASSVAQYTEAFF	TGTGCCAGCAGCGTAGCACAATACACTGAAGCTTTCTTT
TRBV30	.	TRBD1	TRBJ1-6	CAWSLGTANSPLHF	TGTGCCTGGAGCCTCGGGACAGCTAATTCACCCCTCCACTTT
TRBV7-2	.	.	TRBJ1-4	CASSLQSATNEKLFF	TGTGCCAGCAGCTTACAGTCAGCAACTAATGAAAAACTGTTTTTT
TRBV5-1	.	TRBD1	TRBJ1-5	CASSFGTGHNQPQHF	TGCGCCAGCAGTTTTGGGACAGGTCACAATCAGCCCCAGCATTTT
TRBV2	.	TRBD2	TRBJ2-7	CASSVTSTIRDEQYF	TGTGCCAGCAGTGTGACTAGCACGATAAGGGACGAGCAGTACTTC
TRBV15	.	TRBD1	TRBJ2-7	CATSRGRDRGKRQYF	TGTGCCACCAGCAGAGGGCGGGACAGGGGAAAGAGGCAGTACTTC
TRBV2	.	.	TRBJ2-1	CASSGQNNEQFF	TGTGCCAGCAGTGGACAGAACAATGAGCAGTTCTTC
TRBV30	few	.	TRBJ1-2	CACNYRRYYGYTF	TGTGCCTGCAACTACAGGAGATACTATGGCTACACCTTC
TRBV2	.	TRBD1	TRBJ1-2	CASRGQNYGYTF	TGTGCCAGCAGGGGACAGAACTATGGCTACACCTTC
TRBV7-3	.	TRBD1	TRBJ2-1	CASSLRQGINEQFF	TGTGCCAGCAGCTTACGACAGGGAATCAATGAGCAGTTCTTC
TRBV10-3	.	.	TRBJ1-3	CAISDPRGAGNTIYF	TGTGCCATCAGTGACCCCCGGGGGGCTGGAAACACCATATATTTT
TRBV19	.	TRBD2	TRBJ2-3	CASTGTRLATDTQYF	TGTGCCAGTACCGGCACCCGACTAGCTACAGATACGCAGTATTTT
TRBV11-3	.	.	TRBJ2-2	CASSPYTGELFF	TGTGCCAGCAGCCCCTACACCGGGGAGCTGTTTTTT
TRBV6-6	few	TRBD1	TRBJ1-2	CASSPITGDGYTF	TGTGCCAGCAGCCCGATTACAGGGGACGGCTACACCTTC
TRBV2	.	.	TRBJ1-2	CASSYALDGSYTF	TGTGCCAGCAGTTACGCGCTAGATGGGAGCTACACCTTC
TRBV5-6	.	.	TRBJ1-5	CASSFKQGGDQPQHF	TGTGCCAGCAGCTTTAAACAGGGAGGTGACCAGCCCCAGCATTTT
TRBV4-3	.	.	TRBJ1-2	CASSQGLSGYGYTF	TGCGCCAGCAGCCAAGGACTAAGTGGCTATGGCTACACCTTC
TRBV30	.	.	TRBJ1-2	CAWTDNSNYGYTF	TGTGCCTGGACGGACAATTCTAACTATGGCTACACCTTC
TRBV29-1	.	.	TRBJ1-2	CSVERGTGYTF	TGCAGCGTTGAAAGGGGGACGGGCTACACCTTC
TRBV5-1	few	.	TRBJ1-5	CASSSQGSQPQHF	TGCGCCAGCAGTTCACAGGGAAGTCAGCCCCAGCATTTT
TRBV10-2	.	.	TRBJ1-1	CASSESPGKSAFF	TGCGCCAGCAGTGAGTCACCGGGGAAGTCAGCTTTCTTT
TRBV5-6	.	.	TRBJ1-5	CASSFAGNQPQHF	TGTGCCAGCAGCTTTGCAGGGAATCAGCCCCAGCATTTT
TRBV19	.	TRBD1	TRBJ2-2	CASSTKRTGYGGELFF	TGTGCCAGTAGTACCAAGAGGACAGGGTATGGCGGGGAGCTGTTTTTT
TRBV30	.	.	TRBJ2-1	CACLPAGTYNEQFF	TGTGCCTGCCTACCGGCAGGGACCTACAATGAGCAGTTCTTC